The 21 T cell receptor beta chains listed next were all sequenced from one sample in a study of cytomegalovirus exposure and HLA in healthy donors. The PCR made use of 60 Vbeta and 13 Jbeta primers. Assay: immunoSEQ multiplex PCR; the TCRdb copy retains only in-frame clones and omits some. The sample contains about 110,000 clones, around 80% of which appear only once. What was sequenced was PBMCs. The receptor set was obtained from a man younger than 45 in good health and CMV-seropositive.

The gene calls are TRBV7-2 and TRBJ2-7, with 7 bases fitting TRBD2. Germline V gene data show CDR1 as SGHTA and CDR2 as FQGNSA. The CDR3 spans 15 residues. V shed 7 bases, J shed 5 bases, and the junction held 14 bases outside the gene matches. The CDR3 reads CASKKWGGVLDEQYF. For the CDR3, the DNA is TGTGCCAGCAAAAAATGGGGGGGAGTCCTCGACGAGCAGTACTTC. Full variable domain (outside the CDR3, taken from reference TRBV7-2 and TRBJ2-7): GAGVSQSPSNKVTEKGKDVELRCDPISGHTALYWYRQSLGQGLEFLIYFQGNSAPDKSGLPSDRFSAERTGGSVSTLTIQRTQQEDSAVYLCASKKWGGVLDEQYFGPGTRLTVT.

The chain joins TRBV2 to TRBJ2-3; D gene unclear. Trimming shortened V by 0 bases and J by 2 bases, and 9 bases separated the two germline ends. Per the germline V gene, CDR1 is SNHLY and CDR2 is FYNNEI. The CDR3 has 15 amino acids. CDR3 sequence reads: CASSEALENTDTQYF. The CDR3 coding sequence is TGTGCCAGCAGTGAAGCCTTGGAGAACACAGATACGCAGTATTTT. Full variable domain (remainder filled in from reference TRBV2 and TRBJ2-3): EPEVTQTPSHQVTQMGQEVILRCVPISNHLYFYWYRQILGQKVEFLVSFYNNEISEKSEIFDDQFSVERPDGSNFTLKIRSTKLEDSAMYFCASSEALENTDTQYFGPGTRLTVL.

This clone was seen just once. Other DNA sequences in this sample translate to the same CDR3. This rearrangement joins TRBV29-1 to TRBJ1-5, with D tentatively TRBD1 (6 bases). The V gene lost 7 bases and the J gene lost 0 bases, with 25 bases spanning the gap. Germline CDR1 and CDR2: SQVTM and ANQGSEA. The CDR3 is 18 amino acids. The CDR3 sequence is CSEPGHRDNRHSNQPQHF. The CDR3 nucleotides are TGCAGCGAACCGGGGCATCGGGACAATAGACATAGCAATCAGCCCCAGCATTTT.

The rearrangement links TRBV2 to TRBJ2-7; TRBD1 aligns across 7 bases. The CDR3 spans 13 residues. After removal of 4 bases from V and 4 bases from J, the junction contained 4 bases not matched to a gene. Germline V gene lookup returns CDR1 SNHLY and CDR2 FYNNEI. CDR3 residues: CASSGNRGYEQYF. In DNA form, the CDR3 reads TGTGCCAGCAGTGGCAACAGGGGATACGAGCAGTACTTC.

This clone occurred many times. This chain connects TRBV6-1 to TRBJ1-1; the match to TRBD1 covers 10 bases. The CDR3 runs to 15 residues. Germline CDR1 MNHNS, CDR2 SASEGT. V shed 3 bases and J 6 bases; nucleotides not matched to a gene: 7. The CDR3 region is CASSEGTGDFSEAFF. The CDR3 region has the DNA TGTGCCAGCAGTGAGGGGACAGGGGATTTTTCTGAAGCTTTCTTT.

V and J are TRBV27 and TRBJ1-2; a possible D gene is TRBD1 (5 bases). The CDR3 totals 13 residues. Germline V gene sequence: CDR1 MNHEY, CDR2 SMNVEV (reference sequence). Trimming stripped 5 bases from V and 3 bases from J, with 10 bases between. For the CDR3, the DNA is TGTGCCAGCAGTCAATCGGGGGACTATGGCTACACCTTC. Encoded protein: CASSQSGDYGYTF.

The V gene is TRBV7-6, the J gene TRBJ1-3; 7 positions match TRBD1. CDR3 length equals 14 residues. CDR1 SGHVS and CDR2 FNYEAQ come from the germline V gene. With V trimmed by 5 bases and J by 8 bases, 9 bases remained unmatched. For the CDR3, the DNA is TGTGCCAGCAGCCTCGGACAGGATAGATACACCATATATTTT. This encodes CASSLGQDRYTIYF.

The genes are TRBV7-2 and TRBJ2-7; D remains ambiguous. Germline CDR1 is SGHTA and CDR2 is FQGNSA. V was shortened by 0 bases and J by 9 bases, with 12 bases between the two germline ends. The CDR3 has 13 amino acids. The CDR3 loop is CASSLAYEIVQYF. In DNA form, the CDR3 reads TGTGCCAGCAGCTTAGCGTACGAGATCGTGCAGTACTTC. Full variable domain (remainder filled in from reference TRBV7-2 and TRBJ2-7): GAGVSQSPSNKVTEKGKDVELRCDPISGHTALYWYRQSLGQGLEFLIYFQGNSAPDKSGLPSDRFSAERTGGSVSTLTIQRTQQEDSAVYLCASSLAYEIVQYFGPGTRLTVT.

This rearrangement joins TRBV10-2 to TRBJ2-7; no definite D call. Trimming stripped 6 bases from V and 9 bases from J, with 21 bases between. This CDR3 is built from 14 residues. CDR1 WSHSY and CDR2 SAAADI come from the germline V gene. The CDR3 here is CASRFQATSEMQYF. For the CDR3, the DNA is TGCGCCAGCAGATTCCAGGCCACCTCCGAGATGCAGTACTTC.

V usage is TRBV27 and J usage is TRBJ1-2, with D possibly matching TRBD1 (6 bases). The germline V gene encodes CDR1 MNHEY and CDR2 SMNVEV (reference sequence). This CDR3 has 18 residues. V gave up 5 bases and J gave up 5 bases, with 27 bases separating them. This CDR3 is CASSPQGQGSLQGYGYTF. For the CDR3, the DNA is TGTGCCAGCAGTCCCCAGGGGCAGGGGTCCCTCCAAGGGTATGGCTACACCTTC.

The chain joins TRBV7-6 to TRBJ2-7, with 9 nucleotides matching TRBD2. Germline-derived CDR1 and CDR2 are SGHVS and FNYEAQ. V dropped 5 bases and J dropped 1; count of bases not matched to a gene: 9. This CDR3 is built from 16 residues. CDR3 amino acids: CASSPNSAGGSYEQYF. The CDR3 DNA reads as TGTGCCAGCAGCCCAAATTCAGCGGGGGGTTCCTACGAGCAGTACTTC.

The rearrangement joins TRBV21-1 to TRBJ2-7; the D segment call TRBD2 is taken from the table without a DNA check. TRBV21-1 is designated a pseudogene. This CDR3 region has 15 residues. CDR3 sequence (DNA): TGTGCCAGCAGCAAGGGCGGGGGGGCCGTCTACGAGCAGTACTTC. It encodes CASSKGGGAVYEQYF.

The chain is built from TRBV10-3 and TRBJ2-3; 7 nucleotides agree with TRBD2. The CDR3 is 13 residues long. Germline values: CDR1 ENHRY, CDR2 SYGVKD. Trimming removed 5 bases from V and 3 bases from J; junction bases left unmatched: 2. CDR3 sequence: CAISPGGTDTQYF. CDR3 coding DNA: TGTGCCATCAGTCCGGGGGGTACAGATACGCAGTATTTT.

The chain links TRBV4-1 to TRBJ2-7; the match to TRBD2 covers 14 bases. J gave up 6 bases and V 4 bases, and 8 bases lay outside the gene matches. The CDR3 is 16 amino acids. Germline V gives CDR1 MGHRA, CDR2 YSYEKL. The CDR3 region has the DNA TGCGCCAGCAGCCCTCGAGGGACTAGCGGGAGTTGCGAGCAGTACTTC. The encoded protein is CASSPRGTSGSCEQYF.

This chain joins TRBV27 and TRBJ1-2, with TRBD1 matching over 8 bases. The germline gives CDR1 MNHEY, CDR2 SMNVEV (reference sequence). V trimming: 7 bases; J trimming: 4 bases; junction bases outside the gene matches: 8. The CDR3 loop spans 14 amino acids. This CDR3 reads CASTDRAQVYGYTF. CDR3 nucleotide sequence: TGTGCCAGCACGGACAGGGCCCAGGTCTATGGCTACACCTTC.

This clone was counted a single time. This chain joins TRBV5-6 and TRBJ1-3; TRBD1 might be the D (5 bases). The CDR3 consists of 17 residues. Trimming left V 0 bases short and J 1 base short, with 14 bases between. Germline lookup yields CDR1 SGHDT and CDR2 YYEEEE. The CDR3 bases are TGTGCCAGCAGCTTGGCCTCGGGGACTTATTCTGGAAACACCATATATTTT. It encodes CASSLASGTYSGNTIYF. Complete variable domain (other parts from reference TRBV5-6 and TRBJ1-3): DAGVTQSPTHLIKTRGQQVTLRCSPKSGHDTVSWYQQALGQGPQFIFQYYEEEERQRGNFPDRFSGHQFPNYSSELNVNALLLGDSALYLCASSLASGTYSGNTIYFGEGSWLTVV.

This clone was seen a handful of times. The rearrangement uses TRBV5-1 and TRBJ1-3; D is possibly TRBD1 (6 bases). Trimming cost V 1 base and J 2 bases, with 7 bases left between them. CDR1 and CDR2 from the germline V gene are SGHRS and YFSETQ. The CDR3 loop spans 14 amino acids. In DNA, the CDR3 is TGCGCCAGCAGCTTGTCAGGGGCTGGAAACACCATATATTTT. Its translation: CASSLSGAGNTIYF.

This clone appeared a few times. The chain links TRBV7-8 to TRBJ2-7; no clear D. There are 13 residues in the CDR3. The germline CDR1 and CDR2 sequences are SGHVS and FQNEAQ. Trimming cost V 2 bases and J 1 base, with 6 bases left between them. CDR3 DNA: TGTGCCAGCAGCTTAAGCCCATCCTACGAGCAGTACTTC. Its protein is CASSLSPSYEQYF. Full variable domain (remainder filled in from reference TRBV7-8 and TRBJ2-7): GAGVSQSPRYKVAKRGQDVALRCDPISGHVSLFWYQQALGQGPEFLTYFQNEAQLDKSGLPSDRFFAERPEGSVSTLKIQRTQQEDSAVYLCASSLSPSYEQYFGPGTRLTVT.

This sequence joins TRBV6-1 and TRBJ2-2, with 10 bases fitting TRBD1. V gave up 6 bases and J gave up 7 bases; unmatched junction bases: 2. Germline V CDR1 and CDR2: MNHNS, SASEGT. This CDR3 is built from 13 residues. CDR3 DNA sequence: TGTGCCAGCAGGGGGACAGGGGTCGGGGAGCTGTTTTTT. Protein: CASRGTGVGELFF.

This clone was detected only a few times. This chain connects TRBV2 to TRBJ1-2; TRBD1 aligns across 7 bases. The CDR3 is made up of 13 amino acids. With 2 bases clipped from V and 7 bases from J, the junction kept 4 bases outside the gene matches. Germline loops: CDR1 SNHLY, CDR2 FYNNEI. The chain's CDR3 is CASSEQGEGGYTF. The CDR3, as DNA: TGTGCCAGCAGTGAACAGGGGGAAGGTGGCTACACCTTC.

The chain has TRBV27 and TRBJ1-1; D unresolved. There are 13 residues in the CDR3. The V end lost 7 bases, the J end lost 4 bases, and 13 bases lay between the germline ends. Germline values: CDR1 MNHEY, CDR2 SMNVEV (reference sequence). The chain's CDR3 is CASTLQRGTEAFF. For the CDR3, the DNA is TGTGCCAGCACCCTTCAACGGGGCACTGAAGCTTTCTTT.